The 14 T cell receptor beta chains listed next were all sequenced from one sample in a study of cytomegalovirus exposure and HLA in healthy donors. The assay was immunoSEQ multiplex PCR, and TCRdb's table has in-frame clones only and misses some. Here the sample spans around 150,000 clones, roughly nine tenths being singletons. Sequencing used PBMCs. The receptors were sampled from a woman aged 18-29 years in good health and CMV-seropositive.

A single count supports this clone. The chain uses TRBV5-1 and TRBJ2-1; 13 bases align to TRBD2. Germline lookup yields CDR1 SGHRS and CDR2 YFSETQ. CDR3 length: 17 amino acids. The V gene end was trimmed by 4 bases and the J gene end by 2 bases; junction bases not matched to a gene: 6. CDR3 residues: CASSGLTSGGAYNEQFF. The DNA for the CDR3 is TGCGCCAGCAGCGGACTCACTAGCGGGGGGGCCTACAATGAGCAGTTCTTC.

The V call is TRBV19, the J call TRBJ2-1; D is uncertain. This CDR3 is 11 amino acids long. CDR1 is LNHDA and CDR2 is SQIVND in the germline V gene (reference sequence). Between the trimmed V and J ends, which lost 3 bases and 7 bases, there was a span of 4 bases. The CDR3 bases are TGTGCCAGTAGTATTCGGAATGAGCAGTTCTTC. This codes for CASSIRNEQFF.

The chain employs TRBV9 and TRBJ1-1, with D perhaps TRBD1 (5 bases). V was shortened by 0 bases and J by 3 bases, with 12 bases between the two germline ends. The germline V gene encodes CDR1 SGDLS and CDR2 YYNGEE. The CDR3 extends over 15 amino acids. CDR3 sequence (DNA): TGTGCCAGCAGCGTAGATCCCAGGGCCGACACTGAAGCTTTCTTT. It yields the protein CASSVDPRADTEAFF.

The V call is TRBV30, the J call TRBJ1-2; no definite D call. The CDR3 is 13 residues long. V was shortened by 4 bases and J by 4 bases, with 13 bases between the two germline ends. CDR1 is GTSNPN and CDR2 is SVGIG in the germline V gene (reference sequence). The CDR3 spells CAWTLGVGYGYTF. The DNA for the CDR3 is TGTGCCTGGACCCTCGGGGTTGGCTATGGCTACACCTTC.

This clone was detected once. V is TRBV28 and J is TRBJ2-7; 7 bases fit TRBD1. Losses at the gene ends were 5 bases for V and 0 bases for J; bases not matched to a gene: 4. Per germline, CDR1 MDHEN and CDR2 SYDVKM. CDR3 length: 14 residues. The chain's CDR3 is CASSRTGNSYEQYF. DNA for the CDR3: TGTGCCAGCAGTCGGACAGGAAACTCCTACGAGCAGTACTTC.

This chain links TRBV7-9 with TRBJ2-6; a possible D gene is TRBD1 (5 bases). The CDR3 is 15 amino acids. Between the trimmed V and J ends, which lost 5 bases and 0 bases, there was a span of 8 bases. CDR1 and CDR2 from the germline V gene are SEHNR and FQNEAQ (reference sequence). CDR3 sequence reads: CASSRQSSGANVLTF. The CDR3 nucleotides are TGTGCCAGCAGCCGACAGTCCTCTGGGGCCAACGTCCTGACTTTC.

V usage is TRBV11-2 and J usage is TRBJ2-2; 10 positions agree with TRBD1. V was clipped by 4 bases and J by 6 bases; unmatched bases: 2. The germline gives CDR1 SGHAT, CDR2 FQNNGV. The CDR3 is 14 residues long. The CDR3 here is CASSWDRGPGELFF. Written as DNA, the CDR3 is TGTGCCAGCAGCTGGGACAGGGGACCCGGGGAGCTGTTTTTT.

The chain joins TRBV7-2 to TRBJ2-7, with D uncertain. Germline V gene data show CDR1 as SGHTA and CDR2 as FQGNSA. The CDR3 is 12 amino acids. V lost 5 bases to trimming and J lost 5 bases, with 10 bases between them. The CDR3 protein is CASSPRRDEQYF. CDR3 nucleotides: TGTGCCAGCAGCCCCCGACGGGACGAGCAGTACTTC.

V and J are TRBV14 and TRBJ2-1; D uncertain. Trimming pared 0 bases from V and 3 bases from J, leaving 3 bases between. CDR1 and CDR2 (germline): SGHDN, FVKESK. The CDR3 sequence is 13 residues long. In nucleotides, the CDR3 is TGTGCCAGCAGCCAAGACTACTACAATGAGCAGTTCTTC. As protein: CASSQDYYNEQFF.

The chain uses TRBV7-9 and TRBJ2-7; D is possibly TRBD1 (5 bases). The CDR3 length is 13 residues. CDR1 is SEHNR, CDR2 FQNEAQ, per germline (reference sequence). V dropped 5 bases and J dropped 0 bases, with 8 bases sitting between them. The CDR3 nucleotides are TGTGCCAGCAGCAGACAGAGCTCCTACGAGCAGTACTTC. The encoded protein is CASSRQSSYEQYF.

The table lists this clone with a count of one. This chain connects TRBV27 to TRBJ2-7; maybe TRBD1 (6 bases). This CDR3 contains 14 residues. Germline-derived CDR1 and CDR2 are MNHEY and SMNVEV (reference sequence). Deletions cut 4 bases from V and 1 base from J, with 11 bases between. The CDR3 is CASSSHRVSYEQYF. CDR3 DNA: TGTGCCAGCAGTTCCCACAGGGTTTCCTACGAGCAGTACTTC.

This clone has only one observation. The chain combines TRBV2 with TRBJ2-1, with 7 nucleotides matching TRBD1. CDR3 length: 13 amino acids. V was clipped by 5 bases and J by 6 bases; unmatched bases: 4. In germline, CDR1 is SNHLY, CDR2 FYNNEI. In DNA, the CDR3 is TGTGCCAGCAGTAGTACAGGGGTCAATGAGCAGTTCTTC. Encoded protein: CASSSTGVNEQFF.

The chain recombines TRBV27 with TRBJ2-5, with 7 bases fitting TRBD2. The CDR3 totals 14 residues. The trim removed 5 bases at V and 3 bases at J, leaving 6 bases unmatched. The germline CDR1 and CDR2 sequences are MNHEY and SMNVEV (reference sequence). The CDR3 reads CASSPWGGKETQYF. CDR3 nucleotides: TGTGCCAGCAGTCCCTGGGGGGGGAAAGAGACCCAGTACTTC.

V and J are TRBV6-5 and TRBJ1-2, with 7 bases aligning to TRBD1. V lost 5 bases and J lost 8; bases outside the gene matches: 11. CDR3 length equals 14 residues. The V gene's germline CDR1 is MNHEY and CDR2 SVGAGI. CDR3 DNA sequence: TGTGCCAGCAGTGTCACTACAGGGGTGCAGGGCTACACCTTC. Amino acids: CASSVTTGVQGYTF.